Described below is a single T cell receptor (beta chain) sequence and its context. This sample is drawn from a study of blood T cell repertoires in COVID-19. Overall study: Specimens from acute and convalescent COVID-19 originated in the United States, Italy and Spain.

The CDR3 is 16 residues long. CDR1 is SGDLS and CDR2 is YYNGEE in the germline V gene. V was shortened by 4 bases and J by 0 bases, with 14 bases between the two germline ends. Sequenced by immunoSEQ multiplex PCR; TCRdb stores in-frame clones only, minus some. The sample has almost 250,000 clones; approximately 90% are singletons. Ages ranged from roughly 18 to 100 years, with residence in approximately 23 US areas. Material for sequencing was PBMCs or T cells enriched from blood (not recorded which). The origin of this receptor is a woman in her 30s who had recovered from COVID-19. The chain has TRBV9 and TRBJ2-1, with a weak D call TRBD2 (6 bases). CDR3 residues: CASSLEAGSSYNEQFF. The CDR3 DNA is TGTGCCAGCAGCTTAGAGGCGGGGAGCTCCTACAATGAGCAGTTCTTC. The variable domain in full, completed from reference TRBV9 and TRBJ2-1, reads DSGVTQTPKHLITATGQRVTLRCSPRSGDLSVYWYQQSLDQGLQFLIQYYNGEERAKGNILERFSAQQFPDLHSELNLSSLELGDSALYFCASSLEAGSSYNEQFFGPGTRLTVL.